This T cell receptor (beta chain) was identified in a study of shared clonotypes between healthy human individuals. This CDR3 region has 14 residues. Germline V CDR1 and CDR2: SEHNR, FQNEAQ (reference sequence). The ends were cut back, 3 bases at V and 3 bases at J, with 11 bases in the middle. This clone was seen only once. The target antigen is unknown. The assay was carried out at the deep level. In the original processing: Filtering differed, since immunoSEQ gave only junction sequences and no quality scores. Profiled with immunoSEQ multiplex PCR; TCRdb holds only in-frame clones, not every one. The V and J calls and the clone size are those of that table, but D and trimming were determined from the DNA. Counted here are approximately 1.5 million clones, around 98.5% occurring once; the ten biggest clones make up about 0.34%. The study, taken as a whole, reports: The authors sampled blood alone, and tissue repertoires likely differ.

The material sequenced was naive CD4+ T cells sorted from blood. The subset denotes: CD45RA+ positively selected. The V call is TRBV7-9, the J call TRBJ1-2; D unclear. The receptor was isolated from a man between 25 and 39 years old in good health. CDR3 bases: TGTGCCAGCAGCTTGGTTGAGTGGGACTATGGCTACACCTTC. Its translation is CASSLVEWDYGYTF. Variable domain in full (rest from reference TRBV7-9 and TRBJ1-2): DTGVSQNPRHKITKRGQNVTFRCDPISEHNRLYWYRQTLGQGPEFLTYFQNEAQLEKSRLLSDRFSAERPKGSFSTLEIQRTEQGDSAMYLCASSLVEWDYGYTFGSGTRLTVV.